The source of this T cell receptor (beta chain) is a study of T cell responses to AZD1222 COVID-19 vaccine. Regarding the study as a whole: Baseline seropositivity occurred in only a handful of AZD1222 recipients.

Data came from immunoSEQ multiplex PCR; TCRdb stores just in-frame clones and leaves some out. The sample shows around 99,000 clones, 87% of them seen only once. Germline V gene lookup returns CDR1 LGHNT and CDR2 FRNRAP. The CDR3 loop spans 13 amino acids. V shed 1 base and J shed 0 bases, with 3 bases lying between them. On this clone: As yet, its antigen is unknown.

The sample in question was peripheral blood, obtained 28 days after the second AZD1222 dose. This rearrangement joins TRBV12-5 to TRBJ1-1; D remains ambiguous. This sequence was found in an adult who received the AZD1222 COVID-19 vaccine. In DNA, the CDR3 is TGTGCTAGTGGTTTGGGGATGAACACTGAAGCTTTCTTT. Its protein product is CASGLGMNTEAFF.